Following are 22 T cell receptor beta chains from one sample sequenced in a study of OX40 agonist ivuxolimab in advanced cancers. This table comes from immunoSEQ multiplex PCR, and its TCRdb copy is limited to in-frame clones, with some not included. The sample holds 65,000 to 75,000 clones, 87% seen once. The sequencing here drew on CD4+ or CD8+ T cells sorted from blood, taken in a trial of the OX40 agonist ivuxolimab. Receptors were obtained from an adult with an advanced solid tumor such as melanoma, head and neck, liver or kidney cancer.

This clone was counted a single time. The chain combines TRBV9 with TRBJ2-1; TRBD1 aligns across 10 bases. Germline loops: CDR1 SGDLS, CDR2 YYNGEE. V lost 3 bases, J lost 8 bases, and 5 bases stayed unmatched. This CDR3 comprises 14 residues. The CDR3 is CASSDPGTGDEQFF. The CDR3 DNA reads as TGTGCCAGCAGCGACCCCGGGACAGGGGATGAGCAGTTCTTC. Drawing the rest from reference TRBV9 and TRBJ2-1, the complete variable domain is DSGVTQTPKHLITATGQRVTLRCSPRSGDLSVYWYQQSLDQGLQFLIQYYNGEERAKGNILERFSAQQFPDLHSELNLSSLELGDSALYFCASSDPGTGDEQFFGPGTRLTVL.

The chain has TRBV21-1 and TRBJ1-5. TRBV21-1 represents a pseudogene. The CDR3 totals 11 residues. The CDR3 region has the DNA TGTGCCAGCAGCAAAAGTCAGCCCCAGCATTTT. Protein sequence: CASSKSQPQHF.

The J gene is TRBJ2-4, the V gene TRBV5-5; tentatively, D is TRBD1 (5 bases). Germline lookup yields CDR1 SGHKS and CDR2 YYEKEE (reference sequence). Trimming removed 4 bases at V and 0 bases at J, with 5 bases between. The CDR3 sequence is 13 residues long. CDR3 loop: CASSRGAKNIQYF. Written as DNA, the CDR3 is TGTGCCAGCAGCAGGGGAGCCAAAAACATTCAGTACTTC. Based on the CDR3 plus reference TRBV5-5 and TRBJ2-4, the full variable domain is DAGVTQSPTHLIKTRGQQVTLRCSPISGHKSVSWYQQVLGQGPQFIFQYYEKEERGRGNFPDRFSARQFPNYSSELNVNALLLGDSALYLCASSRGAKNIQYFGAGTRLSVL.

The rearrangement uses TRBV18 and TRBJ2-7, with D perhaps given as TRBD1 or TRBD2 (5 bases each). Germline CDR1 KGHSH, CDR2 LQKENI. With 6 bases removed from V and 6 bases from J, the gap between germline ends came to 18 bases. This CDR3 is 14 amino acids long. In DNA, the CDR3 is TGTGCCAGCTCGCTAAGGGACGACGGATCCGAGCAGTACTTC. It codes for CASSLRDDGSEQYF.

The genes are TRBV6-5 and TRBJ2-5, with a weak D call TRBD2 (6 bases). Trimming removed 0 bases from V and 2 bases from J, with 13 bases in between. This CDR3 is built from 16 residues. CDR1 is MNHEY and CDR2 is SVGAGI in the germline V gene. The CDR3 protein is CASSYSPLLAQETQYF. The CDR3 region has the DNA TGTGCCAGCAGTTACTCTCCCTTGCTAGCGCAAGAGACCCAGTACTTC.

The V gene is TRBV30, the J gene TRBJ2-3; unclear D gene. The CDR3 covers 15 residues. Germline V CDR1 and CDR2: GTSNPN, SVGIG (reference sequence). Trimming took off 2 bases at V and 0 bases at J, with 12 bases between the two ends. In DNA form, the CDR3 reads TGTGCCTGGAGTCCCGGCGGCAGGAGCACAGATACGCAGTATTTT. Translated: CAWSPGGRSTDTQYF. The entire variable domain, with the rest obtained from reference TRBV30 and TRBJ2-3, is as follows: SQTIHQWPATLVQPVGSPLSLECTVEGTSNPNLYWYRQAAGRGLQLLFYSVGIGQISSEVPQNLSASRPQDRQFILSSKKLLLSDSGFYLCAWSPGGRSTDTQYFGPGTRLTVL.

About this clone itself: The sample has other DNA sequences that encode this CDR3 too. This sequence joins TRBV2 and TRBJ2-1, with D hard to call. Germline CDR1 SNHLY, CDR2 FYNNEI. V dropped 2 bases and J dropped 5 bases, with 7 bases sitting between them. The CDR3 loop spans 13 amino acids. The CDR3 bases are TGTGCCAGCAGTGAAAGTAGCAACAATGAGCAGTTCTTC. Translating gives CASSESSNNEQFF. Variable domain in full (rest from reference TRBV2 and TRBJ2-1): EPEVTQTPSHQVTQMGQEVILRCVPISNHLYFYWYRQILGQKVEFLVSFYNNEISEKSEIFDDQFSVERPDGSNFTLKIRSTKLEDSAMYFCASSESSNNEQFFGPGTRLTVL.

CDR3 bases: TGTGCCAGCAGCTTAGAGGCAGTGAAGACTTATGGCTACACCTTC. It yields the protein CASSLEAVKTYGYTF. The chain has TRBV7-9 and TRBJ1-2, with D unclear. Germline CDR1 and CDR2: SEHNR and FQNEAQ (reference sequence). This CDR3 region has 15 residues. Trimming left V 1 base short and J 5 bases short, with 14 bases between.

This clone was counted a single time. The V call is TRBV11-2, the J call TRBJ1-1; D uncertain. The V end lost 0 bases, the J end lost 4 bases, and 3 bases lay between the germline ends. The CDR3 has 12 residues. Per the germline V gene, CDR1 is SGHAT and CDR2 is FQNNGV. CDR3 amino acids: CASSLEITEAFF. DNA for the CDR3: TGTGCCAGCAGCTTAGAAATCACTGAAGCTTTCTTT.

DNA for the CDR3: TGTGCCAGCTCATTTACAGGGAACCGCAATCAGCCCCAGCATTTT. Translating it yields CASSFTGNRNQPQHF. V is TRBV18 and J is TRBJ1-5; D is possibly TRBD1 (6 bases). The V end lost 5 bases, the J end lost 2 bases, and 13 bases lay between the germline ends. The CDR3 consists of 15 residues. Per the germline V gene, CDR1 is KGHSH and CDR2 is LQKENI.

The gene calls are TRBV6-5 and TRBJ1-4; no definite D call. The ends were cut back, 4 bases at V and 4 bases at J, with 1 base in the middle. Germline V CDR1 and CDR2: MNHEY, SVGAGI. This CDR3 comprises 11 residues. The CDR3 region is CASSFNEKLFF. CDR3 nucleotides: TGTGCCAGCAGTTTTAATGAAAAACTGTTTTTT.

The rearrangement joins TRBV15 to TRBJ2-1, with a possible D match to TRBD1 (6 bases). V was pared by 0 bases and J by 6 bases, with 12 bases between. The CDR3 is made up of 15 amino acids. The germline V gene has CDR1 LNHNV and CDR2 YYDKDF (reference sequence). CDR3 sequence (DNA): TGTGCCACCAGCAGAGATCAGGGGCCGGGCAATGAGCAGTTCTTC. Translated: CATSRDQGPGNEQFF.

V gene TRBV7-2 combines with J gene TRBJ2-7; D unclear. The CDR3 is made up of 14 amino acids. V was trimmed by 2 bases and J by 5 bases, leaving 13 bases between them. CDR1 is SGHTA, CDR2 FQGNSA, per germline. This chain's CDR3 is CASSLKLGRDEQYF. The CDR3 DNA follows: TGTGCCAGCAGCTTAAAGCTAGGGCGCGACGAGCAGTACTTC. The full variable domain, in which reference TRBV7-2 and TRBJ2-7 provide the parts outside the CDR3, is GAGVSQSPSNKVTEKGKDVELRCDPISGHTALYWYRQSLGQGLEFLIYFQGNSAPDKSGLPSDRFSAERTGGSVSTLTIQRTQQEDSAVYLCASSLKLGRDEQYFGPGTRLTVT.

This chain links TRBV18 with TRBJ2-2; D unresolved. Germline loops: CDR1 KGHSH, CDR2 LQKENI. The CDR3 runs 13 residues. V was shortened by 0 bases and J by 4 bases, with 3 bases between the two germline ends. The CDR3 nucleotides read TGTGCCAGCTCACCACCAGTCACCGGGGAGCTGTTTTTT. It encodes CASSPPVTGELFF.

This clone showed up just once. The chain employs TRBV2 and TRBJ2-2; 8 bases agree with TRBD2. The V and J ends lost 0 bases and 6 bases, in that order; junction bases with no gene match: 9. Germline V gene data show CDR1 as SNHLY and CDR2 as FYNNEI. The CDR3 consists of 17 residues. CDR3 sequence: CASSEALGTRVAGELFF. In nucleotides, the CDR3 is TGTGCCAGCAGTGAAGCTCTAGGGACTAGGGTGGCCGGGGAGCTGTTTTTT.

This rearrangement joins TRBV16 to TRBJ2-1, with D perhaps matching TRBD1 (6 bases). V gave up 5 bases and J gave up 5 bases, with 16 bases separating them. Germline V gene sequence: CDR1 KGHSY, CDR2 FQNENV. CDR3 length: 15 amino acids. In DNA, the CDR3 is TGTGCCAGCAGCACCTTTTTACAGGGAGACAATGAGCAGTTCTTC. Encoded protein: CASSTFLQGDNEQFF.

V and J are TRBV6-1 and TRBJ1-3; 11 bases align to TRBD1. CDR3 length: 15 residues. V shed 3 bases, J shed 2 bases, and the junction held 0 bases outside the gene matches. Germline V gene sequence: CDR1 MNHNS, CDR2 SASEGT. The DNA for the CDR3 is TGTGCCAGCAGTGAGGACAGGGGGCCTGGAAACACCATATATTTT. Its protein product is CASSEDRGPGNTIYF.

V is TRBV11-2 and J is TRBJ2-7; the D call may be TRBD1 or TRBD2 (6 bases each). This CDR3 is built from 15 residues. From germline, CDR1 is SGHAT and CDR2 FQNNGV. V lost 4 bases and J 6 bases, leaving 19 bases between the germline ends. In DNA, the CDR3 is TGTGCCAGCAGCTCACAGTCCGGGGGCAGGACCGAGCAGTACTTC. Translation: CASSSQSGGRTEQYF. The entire variable domain, with the rest obtained from reference TRBV11-2 and TRBJ2-7, is as follows: EAGVAQSPRYKIIEKRQSVAFWCNPISGHATLYWYQQILGQGPKLLIQFQNNGVVDDSQLPKDRFSAERLKGVDSTLKIQPAKLEDSAVYLCASSSQSGGRTEQYFGPGTRLTVT.

This chain uses TRBV6-5 with TRBJ1-1; 7 nucleotides match TRBD1. J was trimmed by 0 bases and V by 7 bases; bases with no gene match: 5. The CDR3 has 14 amino acids. The germline V gene encodes CDR1 MNHEY and CDR2 SVGAGI. The CDR3: CASTRQGMNTEAFF. CDR3 nucleotide sequence: TGTGCCAGCACCAGACAGGGAATGAACACTGAAGCTTTCTTT.

This chain uses TRBV28 with TRBJ1-2; a weak D match, TRBD1 (5 bases). This CDR3 contains 15 residues. The V gene's germline CDR1 is MDHEN and CDR2 SYDVKM. Trimming removed 5 bases at V and 4 bases at J, with 17 bases between. The CDR3 here is CASSPQPWGVYGYTF. For the CDR3, the DNA is TGTGCCAGCAGTCCCCAACCTTGGGGGGTCTATGGCTACACCTTC.

The chain is built from TRBV11-3 and TRBJ1-1; maybe TRBD1 (5 bases). V was pared by 1 base and J by 7 bases, with 10 bases between. The CDR3 contains 13 residues. Germline values: CDR1 SGHNT, CDR2 YENEEA. DNA for the CDR3: TGTGCCAGCAGCTTAGTCTGGGGCGTTGAAGCTTTCTTT. Amino acid sequence: CASSLVWGVEAFF.

This chain joins TRBV7-2 and TRBJ1-5; D gene ambiguous. This CDR3 contains 15 residues. Germline V lookup: CDR1 SGHTA, CDR2 FQGNSA. V gave up 6 bases and J gave up 1 base, with 13 bases separating them. The CDR3 sequence: CASSPGPISNQPQHF. CDR3 DNA sequence: TGTGCCAGCAGTCCGGGCCCTATAAGCAATCAGCCCCAGCATTTT.